What follows describes a single TCR beta chain. CDR1 MNHNS and CDR2 SASEGT come from the germline V gene. Trimming removed 7 bases from V and 4 bases from J, with 13 bases in between. CDR3 length equals 13 residues. Amplification used 60 Vbeta primers and 13 Jbeta primers. TCRdb's table, derived via immunoSEQ multiplex PCR, lists solely in-frame clones and lacks some. Among about 210,000 clones, nearly 80% were seen once, and the ten largest hold approximately 1.8%. These data are taken from a study of cytomegalovirus exposure and HLA in healthy donors. J is TRBJ1-2 and V is TRBV6-1; the D is unclear. The sequence was obtained from a male donor in good health and CMV-seronegative. The source material was PBMCs. CDR3 region: CASKPGNTYGYTF. The CDR3 DNA reads as TGTGCCAGCAAGCCGGGGAACACCTATGGCTACACCTTC.